This TCR beta chain originates from a study of blood T cell repertoires in COVID-19. On the study more broadly: Acute and convalescent COVID-19 samples came from the United States, Italy and Spain. PBMCs, B-cell-depleted T cells, or T cells were the source of the cDNA or gDNA that made up the material.

Original processing methods: The assay estimated nucleated cells by amplifying reference gene primers. The assay was immunoSEQ multiplex PCR, and TCRdb's table has in-frame clones only and misses some. Clone size and V and J calls were adopted from that table, with D and trimming inferred from the DNA. Here the sample spans over 95,000 clones, more than 80% being singletons. Recruited during active infection, patients (from Seattle) were subsequently followed longitudinally. This sequence originates from a woman in her sixties with COVID-19, enrolled during active disease. Sequencing input: peripheral blood.

This CDR3 is CASRDLSREGTEAFF. CDR3 DNA: TGCGCCAGCAGGGACTTATCCAGGGAGGGTACTGAAGCTTTCTTT. The chain recombines TRBV5-1 with TRBJ1-1; the D gene is possibly TRBD1 (5 bases). CDR3 length equals 15 residues. Per germline, CDR1 SGHRS and CDR2 YFSETQ. Trimming left V 5 bases short and J 5 bases short, with 19 bases between.